These T cell receptor beta chains were read from a single sample in a study of shared clonotypes between healthy human individuals. Here immunoSEQ multiplex PCR was the method, and the copy in TCRdb shows in-frame clones only, minus some. The table lists about 2 million clones, 85% to 95% of them singletons, with 0.1% to 0.15% in the top ten. Sequencing input: naive CD4+ T cells sorted from blood. These receptors came from a young man in good health. Both conserved end residues are part of each CDR3. A D gene is named only where the DNA matches it firmly. Some rows have no size entry. The others give once, few or many, or a class for an expanded clone.

v_call: TRBV4-1; j_call: TRBJ2-7; clone_size: -; d_call: -; cdr3_aa: CASSQDAQSSSYEQYF; cdr3_nt: TGCGCCAGCAGCCAAGATGCACAATCGAGCTCCTACGAGCAGTACTTC
v_call: TRBV2; j_call: TRBJ2-3; clone_size: -; d_call: TRBD2; cdr3_aa: CASRAAGGRYTQYF; cdr3_nt: TGTGCCAGCAGGGCAGCGGGGGGGCGATATACGCAGTATTTT
v_call: TRBV5-1; j_call: TRBJ1-2; clone_size: -; d_call: -; cdr3_aa: CASSLSSGFGGYTF; cdr3_nt: TGCGCCAGCAGCTTGAGTTCCGGATTCGGGGGCTACACCTTC
v_call: TRBV27; j_call: TRBJ2-2; clone_size: once; d_call: -; cdr3_aa: CASRAASLWGELFF; cdr3_nt: TGTGCCAGCAGAGCGGCCAGTCTTTGGGGGGAGCTGTTTTTT
v_call: TRBV7-2; j_call: TRBJ2-1; clone_size: -; d_call: -; cdr3_aa: CASSLAGAPHNEQFF; cdr3_nt: TGTGCCAGCAGCTTAGCGGGAGCCCCCCACAATGAGCAGTTCTTC
v_call: TRBV5-5; j_call: TRBJ1-1; clone_size: -; d_call: -; cdr3_aa: CASSSGQMNTEAFF; cdr3_nt: TGTGCCAGCAGCTCGGGACAAATGAACACTGAAGCTTTCTTT
v_call: TRBV7-7; j_call: TRBJ2-7; clone_size: -; d_call: -; cdr3_aa: CASSTGTLGAPYEQYF; cdr3_nt: TGTGCTAGCAGTACCGGCACTTTGGGGGCACCCTACGAGCAGTACTTC
v_call: TRBV6-5; j_call: TRBJ1-6; clone_size: -; d_call: -; cdr3_aa: CASSLDTYSPLHF; cdr3_nt: TGTGCCAGCAGTCTAGACACCTATTCACCCCTCCACTTT
v_call: TRBV30; j_call: TRBJ1-3; clone_size: -; d_call: TRBD1; cdr3_aa: CAWKRPGQALSGNTIYF; cdr3_nt: TGTGCCTGGAAAAGACCGGGACAGGCGCTCTCTGGAAACACCATATATTTT
v_call: TRBV4-2; j_call: TRBJ1-3; clone_size: -; d_call: -; cdr3_aa: CASSQDSAYSGNTIYF; cdr3_nt: TGTGCCAGCAGCCAAGATTCGGCATACTCTGGAAACACCATATATTTT
v_call: TRBV5-6; j_call: TRBJ2-7; clone_size: many; d_call: TRBD1; cdr3_aa: CASSLEGQAPLYEQYF; cdr3_nt: TGTGCCAGCAGCTTAGAGGGACAGGCCCCTCTCTACGAGCAGTACTTC
v_call: TRBV27; j_call: TRBJ1-6; clone_size: -; d_call: -; cdr3_aa: CASSLSGGVGSPLHF; cdr3_nt: TGTGCCAGCAGTTTATCGGGGGGGGTTGGTTCACCCCTCCACTTT
v_call: TRBV30; j_call: TRBJ2-2; clone_size: -; d_call: -; cdr3_aa: CAWSLNTGELFF; cdr3_nt: TGTGCCTGGAGTCTTAACACCGGGGAGCTGTTTTTT
v_call: TRBV5-1; j_call: TRBJ2-5; clone_size: -; d_call: -; cdr3_aa: CASRGNPQETQYF; cdr3_nt: TGCGCCAGCAGGGGGAACCCCCAAGAGACCCAGTACTTC
v_call: TRBV19; j_call: TRBJ2-2; clone_size: -; d_call: -; cdr3_aa: CASRQDRRNTGELFF; cdr3_nt: TGTGCCAGTAGACAGGACCGTAGGAACACCGGGGAGCTGTTTTTT
v_call: TRBV5-1; j_call: TRBJ2-7; clone_size: -; d_call: TRBD1; cdr3_aa: CASTGTGGHEQYF; cdr3_nt: TGCGCCAGCACAGGGACAGGGGGCCACGAGCAGTACTTC
v_call: TRBV6-6; j_call: TRBJ1-6; clone_size: -; d_call: TRBD1; cdr3_aa: CASRNRDRDNSPLHF; cdr3_nt: TGTGCCAGCAGGAACCGGGACAGGGATAATTCACCCCTCCACTTT
v_call: TRBV5-1; j_call: TRBJ2-5; clone_size: -; d_call: TRBD2; cdr3_aa: CASSPGLAGGQETQYF; cdr3_nt: TGCGCCAGCAGCCCGGGACTAGCGGGAGGACAAGAGACCCAGTACTTC
v_call: TRBV29-1; j_call: TRBJ2-7; clone_size: -; d_call: TRBD1; cdr3_aa: CSVEAGGYEQYF; cdr3_nt: TGCAGCGTTGAAGCAGGGGGCTACGAGCAGTACTTC
v_call: TRBV7-9; j_call: TRBJ2-1; clone_size: -; d_call: TRBD2; cdr3_aa: CASSSVSGSYNEQFF; cdr3_nt: TGTGCCAGCAGCTCGGTTAGCGGGTCCTACAATGAGCAGTTCTTC
v_call: TRBV6-5; j_call: TRBJ2-2; clone_size: -; d_call: -; cdr3_aa: CASRPETGITGELFF; cdr3_nt: TGTGCCAGCAGACCTGAGACAGGAATCACCGGGGAGCTGTTTTTT
v_call: TRBV27; j_call: TRBJ2-7; clone_size: -; d_call: -; cdr3_aa: CASSTALRPYEQYF; cdr3_nt: TGTGCCAGCAGTACGGCCCTTAGGCCCTACGAGCAGTACTTC
v_call: TRBV10-3; j_call: TRBJ1-2; clone_size: -; d_call: -; cdr3_aa: CAISEPGRGYTF; cdr3_nt: TGTGCCATCAGTGAGCCGGGGCGGGGCTACACCTTC
v_call: TRBV6-5; j_call: TRBJ1-1; clone_size: -; d_call: -; cdr3_aa: CASRRGDTEAFF; cdr3_nt: TGTGCCAGCAGGCGAGGGGACACTGAAGCTTTCTTT
v_call: TRBV5-1; j_call: TRBJ2-7; clone_size: -; d_call: TRBD2; cdr3_aa: CASSLGTSGGSYEQYF; cdr3_nt: TGCGCCAGCAGCTTGGGGACTAGCGGGGGATCCTACGAGCAGTACTTC
v_call: TRBV12-5; j_call: TRBJ2-7; clone_size: once; d_call: TRBD2; cdr3_aa: CASARGTSGSYEQYF; cdr3_nt: TGTGCTAGTGCCCGCGGGACTAGCGGGTCCTACGAGCAGTACTTC
v_call: TRBV6-5; j_call: TRBJ1-1; clone_size: once; d_call: -; cdr3_aa: CASSYLGMNTEAFF; cdr3_nt: TGTGCCAGCAGTTACCTGGGAATGAACACTGAAGCTTTCTTT
v_call: TRBV2; j_call: TRBJ1-4; clone_size: -; d_call: -; cdr3_aa: CASSDREKLFF; cdr3_nt: TGTGCCAGCAGTGATCGGGAAAAACTGTTTTTT
v_call: TRBV29-1; j_call: TRBJ2-2; clone_size: -; d_call: -; cdr3_aa: CSVAGYGYGGNTGELFF; cdr3_nt: TGCAGCGTTGCCGGATACGGATACGGGGGGAACACCGGGGAGCTGTTTTTT
v_call: TRBV6-5; j_call: TRBJ2-2; clone_size: -; d_call: -; cdr3_aa: CASSQDVPPSGELFF; cdr3_nt: TGTGCCAGCAGCCAGGACGTCCCACCATCCGGGGAGCTGTTTTTT
v_call: TRBV6-1; j_call: TRBJ2-4; clone_size: -; d_call: -; cdr3_aa: CASSVTKAKNIQYF; cdr3_nt: TGTGCCAGCAGTGTCACGAAGGCCAAAAACATTCAGTACTTC
v_call: TRBV6-5; j_call: TRBJ2-2; clone_size: -; d_call: -; cdr3_aa: CASSYFGEAGELFF; cdr3_nt: TGTGCCAGCAGTTACTTTGGAGAAGCCGGGGAGCTGTTTTTT
v_call: TRBV6-6; j_call: TRBJ1-4; clone_size: -; d_call: -; cdr3_aa: CASSRFGTNNEKLFF; cdr3_nt: TGTGCCAGCAGCCGCTTTGGGACAAATAATGAAAAACTGTTTTTT
v_call: TRBV15; j_call: TRBJ1-5; clone_size: -; d_call: TRBD1; cdr3_aa: CATSRSTGGVGQPQHF; cdr3_nt: TGTGCCACCAGCAGAAGTACAGGGGGCGTTGGGCAGCCCCAGCATTTT
v_call: TRBV7-2; j_call: TRBJ2-7; clone_size: -; d_call: TRBD1; cdr3_aa: CASSLAQGAAYEQYF; cdr3_nt: TGTGCCAGCAGCTTAGCGCAGGGGGCGGCCTACGAGCAGTACTTC
v_call: TRBV18; j_call: TRBJ2-7; clone_size: -; d_call: TRBD1; cdr3_aa: CASSPVVSAGTGSPYEQYF; cdr3_nt: TGTGCCAGCTCACCAGTCGTTTCGGCCGGGACAGGGAGCCCCTACGAGCAGTACTTC
v_call: TRBV2; j_call: TRBJ2-5; clone_size: once; d_call: TRBD2; cdr3_aa: CASSIAGSGETQYF; cdr3_nt: TGTGCCAGCAGTATAGCGGGGTCCGGGGAGACCCAGTACTTC
v_call: TRBV11-2; j_call: TRBJ2-7; clone_size: -; d_call: TRBD2; cdr3_aa: CASSLRLAGAPYEQYF; cdr3_nt: TGTGCCAGCAGCTTACGACTAGCGGGGGCCCCCTACGAGCAGTACTTC
v_call: TRBV30; j_call: TRBJ1-4; clone_size: -; d_call: -; cdr3_aa: CAWSVGGGATNEKLFF; cdr3_nt: TGTGCCTGGAGTGTAGGGGGGGGCGCAACTAATGAAAAACTGTTTTTT
v_call: TRBV9; j_call: TRBJ1-5; clone_size: -; d_call: TRBD1; cdr3_aa: CASSGGQGIQPQHF; cdr3_nt: TGTGCCAGCAGCGGGGGACAGGGGATTCAGCCCCAGCATTTT
v_call: TRBV7-8; j_call: TRBJ1-1; clone_size: -; d_call: TRBD1; cdr3_aa: CASSFVEQGTEAFF; cdr3_nt: TGTGCCAGCAGCTTTGTGGAACAGGGGACTGAAGCTTTCTTT
v_call: TRBV5-1; j_call: TRBJ2-3; clone_size: -; d_call: -; cdr3_aa: CASIGITDTQYF; cdr3_nt: TGCGCCAGTATTGGGATAACAGATACGCAGTATTTT
v_call: TRBV18; j_call: TRBJ2-7; clone_size: -; d_call: TRBD2; cdr3_aa: CASSPPRLAGSYEQYF; cdr3_nt: TGTGCCAGCTCACCTCCTCGACTAGCGGGCTCCTACGAGCAGTACTTC
v_call: TRBV29-1; j_call: TRBJ1-1; clone_size: -; d_call: -; cdr3_aa: CSGGLNEAFF; cdr3_nt: TGCAGCGGGGGACTTAATGAAGCTTTCTTT
v_call: TRBV9; j_call: TRBJ2-1; clone_size: once; d_call: TRBD1; cdr3_aa: CASSAPPFGDSSYNEQFF; cdr3_nt: TGTGCCAGCAGCGCGCCCCCCTTCGGGGACAGCTCCTACAATGAGCAGTTCTTC
v_call: TRBV5-4; j_call: TRBJ2-5; clone_size: -; d_call: TRBD2; cdr3_aa: CASSFRLAGGETQYF; cdr3_nt: TGTGCCAGCAGCTTCAGACTAGCGGGCGGGGAGACCCAGTACTTC
v_call: TRBV30; j_call: TRBJ2-5; clone_size: -; d_call: -; cdr3_aa: CAWSSTAQETQYF; cdr3_nt: TGTGCCTGGAGCTCGACAGCGCAAGAGACCCAGTACTTC
v_call: TRBV27; j_call: TRBJ1-4; clone_size: -; d_call: -; cdr3_aa: CASSSNSNEKLFF; cdr3_nt: TGTGCCAGCAGTTCAAACAGCAATGAAAAACTGTTTTTT
v_call: TRBV6-5; j_call: TRBJ2-1; clone_size: -; d_call: TRBD2; cdr3_aa: CASSPGTTLVNEQFF; cdr3_nt: TGTGCCAGCAGTCCGGGGACTACCTTGGTCAATGAGCAGTTCTTC
v_call: TRBV9; j_call: TRBJ1-1; clone_size: -; d_call: -; cdr3_aa: CASSVESRNTEAFF; cdr3_nt: TGTGCCAGCAGCGTAGAGTCCAGGAACACTGAAGCTTTCTTT
v_call: TRBV7-2; j_call: TRBJ1-1; clone_size: -; d_call: TRBD1; cdr3_aa: CASSAGGGNTEAFF; cdr3_nt: TGTGCCAGCAGCGCAGGGGGAGGGAACACTGAAGCTTTCTTT